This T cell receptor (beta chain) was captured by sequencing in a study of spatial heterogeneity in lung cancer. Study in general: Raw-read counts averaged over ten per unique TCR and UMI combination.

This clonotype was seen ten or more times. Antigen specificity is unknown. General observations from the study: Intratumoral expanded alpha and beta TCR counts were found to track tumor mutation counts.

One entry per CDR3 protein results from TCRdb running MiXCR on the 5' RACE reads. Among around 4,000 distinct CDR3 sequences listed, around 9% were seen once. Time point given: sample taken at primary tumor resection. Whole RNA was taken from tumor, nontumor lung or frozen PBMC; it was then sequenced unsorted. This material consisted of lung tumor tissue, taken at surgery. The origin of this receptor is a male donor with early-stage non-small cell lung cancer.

The CDR3 DNA reads TGTGCCATCAGTGATGTTCCCGGGACTTCTAATGAGCAGTTCTTC. This encodes CAISDVPGTSNEQFF. The rearrangement joins TRBV10-3 to TRBJ2-1; D is perhaps TRBD2 (6 bases). Trimming removed 3 bases at V and 7 bases at J, with 16 bases between. Germline loops: CDR1 ENHRY, CDR2 SYGVKD. The CDR3 length is 15 residues.